A single sample gave rise to the 15 T cell receptor beta chains below, sequenced in a study of tumor-infiltrating lymphocytes in primary liver carcinoma. Without any cell sorting, roughly 18-30 mg of bulk tissue yielded co-extracted RNA and DNA. Starting material of 400 to 600 ng total RNA yielded TCR beta cDNA via a constant-region primer. Slightly modified ARM-PCR, run as three nested multiplex PCR rounds, produced the TCR beta libraries. In the first two PCR rounds, TRBV1-TRBV30 forward primers were paired with a C-beta reverse primer, and each round lasted nine to ten cycles. TCRdb fed the multiplex PCR reads into MiXCR, producing one record per CDR3 protein. The top ten clones hold around 8.8% of a sample with 100,000 or so distinct CDR3 sequences, approximately 68% of them seen once. Sequenced input: liver tumor tissue from sampling region 5. Documented subset: tumor region T5, tumor centre. These receptor sequences come from a woman aged 60-75 years with primary liver carcinoma and hepatitis B virus infection.

A note on this clonotype: The CDR3 ends on some other residue instead of the conserved phenylalanine or tryptophan, so this is likely a read error. The chain links TRBV4-1 to TRBJ1-6, with D uncertain. The CDR3 loop spans 15 amino acids. Germline loops: CDR1 MGHRA, CDR2 YSYEKL. The CDR3 is CASSQRWTDNLPLHY. DNA of the CDR3: TGCGCCAGCAGCCAAAGGTGGACGGATAATTTACCCCTCCACTAT.

A note on this clonotype: One junction end disagrees with the germline gene, perhaps due to a read error. The V call is TRBV12-3 or TRBV12-4, the J call TRBJ2-3; 7 bases are shared with TRBD2. The CDR3 totals 16 residues. CDR3 region: CVSSDVGSGRAYTQYF. The DNA for the CDR3 is TGTGTCAGCAGTGACGTAGGGTCAGGGAGGGCCTATACGCAATATTTT.

This clonotype was seen many times. The gene calls are TRBV5-4 and TRBJ2-1; 7 nucleotides line up with TRBD2. This CDR3 has 15 amino acids. Trimming took 0 bases from V and 5 from J; bases not matched to a gene: 5. Looked up from germline, CDR1 is SGHNT and CDR2 is YYREEE (reference sequence). CDR3 residues: CASSLVAGDHNEQFF. The CDR3 bases are TGTGCCAGCAGCTTGGTGGCGGGAGATCACAATGAGCAGTTCTTC.

Many counts were recorded for this clonotype. The chain links TRBV6-5 to TRBJ2-7; TRBD2 matches 10 bases. The trim removed 7 bases at V and 4 bases at J, leaving 10 bases unmatched. CDR1 and CDR2 (germline): MNHEY, SVGAGI. The CDR3 spans 15 residues. CDR3 amino acids: CASTSGASGRYEQYF. DNA of the CDR3: TGTGCCAGCACCTCCGGGGCTAGCGGGAGATACGAGCAGTACTTC.

This clonotype was detected only a few times. The junction departs from germline at one end; a sequencing error may be responsible. This chain joins TRBV28 and TRBJ1-1; weak D call: TRBD1 (5 bases). This CDR3 is 14 amino acids long. Germline CDR1 is MDHEN and CDR2 is SYDVKM. The CDR3 spells CASRPGQVNTEALF. CDR3 DNA sequence: TGTGCCAGCAGGCCCGGACAAGTGAACACTGAAGCTCTCTTT. The complete variable domain, with remaining parts taken from reference TRBV28 and TRBJ1-1, reads DVKVTQSSRYLVKRTGEKVFLECVQDMDHENMFWYRQDPGLGLRLIYFSYDVKMKEKGDIPEGYSVSREKKERFSLILESASTNQTSMYLCASRPGQVNTEALFGQGTRLTVV.

On this clonotype itself: The junction differs from germline at one of its ends, possibly a read error. The CDR3 protein is CASSLNPEGHGHTF. CDR3 in DNA: TGTGCCAGTAGCTTAAACCCCGAGGGGCATGGCCACACCTTC. The chain has TRBV11-3 and TRBJ1-2, with a tentative D call TRBD1 (5 bases). The CDR3 contains 14 residues. Looked up from germline, CDR1 is SGHNT and CDR2 is YENEEA.

The J gene is TRBJ2-1, the V gene TRBV6-5; D is undetermined. The CDR3 spans 13 residues. Germline CDR1 MNHEY, CDR2 SVGAGI. CDR3 DNA: TGTGTCAGTAGTTACTCGTCAGACAATGAGCAGTTCTTC. Translating it yields CVSSYSSDNEQFF.

The chain couples TRBV7-6 to TRBJ2-1; the D gene is possibly TRBD2 (6 bases). V was pared by 5 bases and J by 5 bases, with 19 bases between. CDR1 and CDR2 (germline): SGHVS, FNYEAQ. There are 16 residues in the CDR3. The CDR3 bases are TGTGCCAGCAGCCGTGTGGGGATTAGCGGTGACAATGAGCAGTTCTTC. As protein: CASSRVGISGDNEQFF. Full variable domain (rest looked up from reference TRBV7-6 and TRBJ2-1): GAGVSQSPRYKVTKRGQDVALRCDPISGHVSLYWYRQALGQGPEFLTYFNYEAQQDKSGLPNDRFSAERPEGSISTLTIQRTEQRDSAMYRCASSRVGISGDNEQFFGPGTRLTVL.

Only a few counts were recorded for this clonotype. Possible read error: a much larger clone is one base away. This sequence joins TRBV6-1 and TRBJ2-2, with D possibly being TRBD1 (7 bases). The CDR3 contains 13 residues. CDR1 and CDR2 (germline): MNHNS, SASEGT. Trimming removed 7 bases from V and 6 bases from J, with 12 bases in between. CDR3 bases: TGTGCCAGCATTACCAGGGGGGCCGGGGAGCTGTTTTTT. Translation gives CASITRGAGELFF.

Remarks on this clonotype: A read error may account for a junction end that differs from germline. The chain employs TRBV4-1 and TRBJ2-7; either TRBD1 or TRBD2 may fit D (5 bases each). Germline lookup yields CDR1 MGHRA and CDR2 YSYEKL. This CDR3 has 16 amino acids. DNA for the CDR3: TGCACCAGCAGCCAGGACACTAGGTTCGGAACCTACGAGCAGTACTTC. It codes for CTSSQDTRFGTYEQYF.

Of note for this clonotype: One end of the junction varies from germline; a read error may be responsible. The chain couples TRBV6-1 to TRBJ2-6; D gene ambiguous. Germline V lookup: CDR1 MNHNS, CDR2 SASEGT. This CDR3 region has 15 residues. CDR3 bases: TGTGCCAGCAGCGTGATGCGAACTGGGACCAACGTCCTGACTTTC. Translated: CASSVMRTGTNVLTF.

The chain employs TRBV11-1 and TRBJ1-1; D might be TRBD1 (6 bases). Between the trimmed V and J ends, which lost 6 bases and 1 base, there was a span of 15 bases. This CDR3 spans 15 amino acids. CDR1 SGHAT and CDR2 FQDESV come from the germline V gene (reference sequence). The CDR3 here is CASSAAGARNTEAFF. CDR3 nucleotide sequence: TGTGCCAGCAGTGCAGCAGGGGCGAGGAACACTGAAGCTTTCTTT.

On this clonotype itself: The junction does not match germline at one end; this may be a read error. This chain links TRBV11-3 with TRBJ2-5, with D unresolved. Germline V gene sequence: CDR1 SGHNT, CDR2 YENEEA. The CDR3 consists of 12 residues. CDR3 DNA: TGCGCCAGCAGTTTAGACACAGAGGCCCAGTACTTC. Residues: CASSLDTEAQYF.

This clonotype has just one count. The rearrangement links TRBV6-6 to TRBJ2-3; 7 bases agree with TRBD1. CDR3 length equals 14 residues. Germline V gene data show CDR1 as MNHNY and CDR2 as SVGAGI (reference sequence). The trim removed 2 bases at V and 7 bases at J, leaving 6 bases unmatched. This CDR3 reads CASSYGSGGNTQYF. The CDR3 region has the DNA TGTGCCAGCAGTTACGGGTCAGGGGGAAATACGCAGTATTTT.

The table lists this clonotype with many counts. The chain uses TRBV5-1 and TRBJ2-1, with D possibly being TRBD2 (6 bases). The CDR3 extends over 14 amino acids. Trimming left V 2 bases short and J 8 bases short, with 14 bases between. Germline CDR1 and CDR2: SGHRS and YFSETQ. The CDR3 coding sequence is TGCGCCAGCAGCTTTGACCGGGGCGGGGATGAGCAGTTCTTC. This gives the protein CASSFDRGGDEQFF.